A selection of T cell receptor beta chains follows, all from one sample in a study of cytomegalovirus exposure and HLA in healthy donors. Data came from immunoSEQ multiplex PCR; TCRdb stores just in-frame clones and leaves some out. The table shows 100,000 to 150,000 clones, with roughly four fifths occurring only once. Sample: PBMCs. The receptor set was obtained from a woman aged 50 to 60 in good health and CMV-seronegative. The CDR3 runs from the conserved cysteine through the conserved F or W. A D gene is named only where the DNA matches it firmly. Clone size is not always given. Where it is, it says once, few, many or a class for expanded clones.

j_gene: TRBJ1-2; v_gene: TRBV4-1; abundance: .; d_gene: .; CDR3nt: TGCGCCAGCAGCCCTCTAACCGGGTACTATGGCTACACCTTC; CDR3aa: CASSPLTGYYGYTF
j_gene: TRBJ2-1; v_gene: TRBV27; abundance: .; d_gene: .; CDR3nt: TGTGCCAGCAGTTTATCACAGGTTTACAATGAGCAGTTCTTC; CDR3aa: CASSLSQVYNEQFF
j_gene: TRBJ1-1; v_gene: TRBV28; abundance: .; d_gene: .; CDR3nt: TGTGCCAGCAGTTTATGGGGGGGGAGCACTGAAGCTTTCTTT; CDR3aa: CASSLWGGSTEAFF
j_gene: TRBJ2-3; v_gene: TRBV5-6; abundance: once; d_gene: TRBD1; CDR3nt: TGTGCCAGCAGCCCGGGACAGGGGGCTTCCAGCACAGATACGCAGTATTTT; CDR3aa: CASSPGQGASSTDTQYF
j_gene: TRBJ2-3; v_gene: TRBV6-1; abundance: .; d_gene: TRBD2; CDR3nt: TGTGCCAGCAGTGATCGAGCGGGAGGGCTTGGCACAGATACGCAGTATTTT; CDR3aa: CASSDRAGGLGTDTQYF
j_gene: TRBJ1-2; v_gene: TRBV27; abundance: once; d_gene: .; CDR3nt: TGTGCCAGCAGTTTAAAGGGGGGGAGCTATGGCTACACCTTC; CDR3aa: CASSLKGGSYGYTF
j_gene: TRBJ1-5; v_gene: TRBV4-3; abundance: few; d_gene: TRBD1; CDR3nt: TGCGCCAGCAGCCAAGTGGGCGTACAGGGGGAACCCCAGCATTTT; CDR3aa: CASSQVGVQGEPQHF
j_gene: TRBJ2-1; v_gene: TRBV15; abundance: .; d_gene: TRBD2; CDR3nt: TGTGCCACCAGCAGAGGATATGGGGTGGGACTAGCGGGAGAGAATGAGCAGTTCTTC; CDR3aa: CATSRGYGVGLAGENEQFF
j_gene: TRBJ1-1; v_gene: TRBV29-1; abundance: once; d_gene: .; CDR3nt: TGCAGCGCGAATTCCCGGGAGCTGGAAGCTTTGACCTTT; CDR3aa: CSANSRELEALTF
j_gene: TRBJ1-1; v_gene: TRBV11-2; abundance: .; d_gene: TRBD1; CDR3nt: TGTGCCAGCAGCCCGCGGACAGGGGGCTTTATGAACACTGAAGCTTTCTTT; CDR3aa: CASSPRTGGFMNTEAFF
j_gene: TRBJ1-4; v_gene: TRBV27; abundance: .; d_gene: .; CDR3nt: TGTGCCAGCAGTGCGGGACGGCAGAATGAAAAACTGTTTTTT; CDR3aa: CASSAGRQNEKLFF
j_gene: TRBJ1-5; v_gene: TRBV19; abundance: .; d_gene: .; CDR3nt: TGTGCCAGTAGTGGCAGGGCCGCAGCCGACGAGCCCCAGCATTTT; CDR3aa: CASSGRAAADEPQHF
j_gene: TRBJ1-2; v_gene: TRBV29-1; abundance: .; d_gene: TRBD1; CDR3nt: TGCAGCGTTGAAGGGGGACAGGGGAACTATGGCTACACCTTC; CDR3aa: CSVEGGQGNYGYTF
j_gene: TRBJ1-5; v_gene: TRBV7-7; abundance: .; d_gene: .; CDR3nt: TGTGCTAGCAGCCGCGGGACGGATCAGCCCCAGCATTTT; CDR3aa: CASSRGTDQPQHF
j_gene: TRBJ2-1; v_gene: TRBV7-9; abundance: .; d_gene: TRBD2; CDR3nt: TGTGCCAGCAGCATATGGACTAGCGGTGTCAATGAGCAGTTCTTC; CDR3aa: CASSIWTSGVNEQFF
j_gene: TRBJ2-7; v_gene: TRBV5-4; abundance: .; d_gene: TRBD1; CDR3nt: TGTGCCAGCAGCTTTGGACAGGGAAAGTACGAGCAGTACTTC; CDR3aa: CASSFGQGKYEQYF
j_gene: TRBJ2-1; v_gene: TRBV28; abundance: .; d_gene: .; CDR3nt: TGTGCCAGCAGTTTAAGGCCACAGTACAATGAGCAGTTCTTC; CDR3aa: CASSLRPQYNEQFF
j_gene: TRBJ2-3; v_gene: TRBV7-3; abundance: .; d_gene: .; CDR3nt: TGTGCCAGCAGCTCCGCGGATACGCAGTATTTT; CDR3aa: CASSSADTQYF
j_gene: TRBJ1-1; v_gene: TRBV6-5; abundance: .; d_gene: TRBD1; CDR3nt: TGTGCCAGCAGACACCGGGACAGGGGTGAAGCTTTCTTT; CDR3aa: CASRHRDRGEAFF
j_gene: TRBJ2-2; v_gene: TRBV21-1; abundance: .; d_gene: .; CDR3nt: TGTGCCAGCAGTCCTCTAGATTCTGGGGAGCTGTTTTTT; CDR3aa: CASSPLDSGELFF
j_gene: TRBJ2-6; v_gene: TRBV5-4; abundance: few; d_gene: .; CDR3nt: TGTGCCAGCAGCCACCAACAGGGGGCCAACGTCCTGACTTTC; CDR3aa: CASSHQQGANVLTF
j_gene: TRBJ2-3; v_gene: TRBV19; abundance: .; d_gene: TRBD2; CDR3nt: TGTGCCAGTAGGCTCCTAGCGGGTAGCACAGATACGCAGTATTTT; CDR3aa: CASRLLAGSTDTQYF
j_gene: TRBJ2-1; v_gene: TRBV30; abundance: .; d_gene: .; CDR3nt: TGTGCCTGGAGTAGAAAGAGCAGAGGGAAAGTGTTCTTC; CDR3aa: CAWSRKSRGKVFF
j_gene: TRBJ1-1; v_gene: TRBV5-4; abundance: .; d_gene: TRBD1; CDR3nt: TGTGCCAGCAGCAGGACAGGGCTCACTGAAGCTTTCTTT; CDR3aa: CASSRTGLTEAFF
j_gene: TRBJ1-5; v_gene: TRBV27; abundance: .; d_gene: .; CDR3nt: TGTGCCAGTGGAGGGAGCAATCAGCCCCAGCATTTT; CDR3aa: CASGGSNQPQHF
j_gene: TRBJ2-7; v_gene: TRBV6-1; abundance: .; d_gene: TRBD2; CDR3nt: TGTGCCAGCAGTGAAAAAGCTAGCGGGAGTTACGAGCAGTACTTC; CDR3aa: CASSEKASGSYEQYF
j_gene: TRBJ2-3; v_gene: TRBV6-5; abundance: few; d_gene: .; CDR3nt: TGTGCCAGCTCACTAGGTCCCCCCACAGATACGCAGTATTTT; CDR3aa: CASSLGPPTDTQYF
j_gene: TRBJ2-7; v_gene: TRBV27; abundance: .; d_gene: TRBD2; CDR3nt: TGTGCCAGCATGGGGACTAGCGGGAGCTACGAGCAGTACTTC; CDR3aa: CASMGTSGSYEQYF
j_gene: TRBJ1-4; v_gene: TRBV6-1; abundance: few; d_gene: TRBD1; CDR3nt: TGTGCCACCTCTCCCGGGACAGGGGTTGAAAAACTGTTTTTT; CDR3aa: CATSPGTGVEKLFF
j_gene: TRBJ1-1; v_gene: TRBV19; abundance: .; d_gene: .; CDR3nt: TGTGCCAGTAGTATAGACCCCCGGGGGACTGAAGCTTTCTTT; CDR3aa: CASSIDPRGTEAFF
j_gene: TRBJ1-1; v_gene: TRBV5-1; abundance: .; d_gene: .; CDR3nt: TGCGCCAGCAGCTTGGCAGTCAACACTGAAGCTTTCTTT; CDR3aa: CASSLAVNTEAFF
j_gene: TRBJ2-7; v_gene: TRBV19; abundance: .; d_gene: TRBD1; CDR3nt: TGTGCCAGTAGTTCTCAGGACAGGGCCGAGCAGTACTTC; CDR3aa: CASSSQDRAEQYF
j_gene: TRBJ1-2; v_gene: TRBV29-1; abundance: few; d_gene: TRBD1; CDR3nt: TGCAGCGTTTTGCCTTCGGTGGGCAGGGGGGATGTGGGCTACACCTTC; CDR3aa: CSVLPSVGRGDVGYTF
j_gene: TRBJ1-1; v_gene: TRBV19; abundance: few; d_gene: .; CDR3nt: TGTGCCAGTAGTATTCTTACTCGGGGGATGAACACTGAAGCTTTCTTT; CDR3aa: CASSILTRGMNTEAFF
j_gene: TRBJ1-1; v_gene: TRBV6-6; abundance: .; d_gene: TRBD1; CDR3nt: TGTGCCAGCAGGGACCGGGACAGCCCGAACACTGAAGCTTTCTTT; CDR3aa: CASRDRDSPNTEAFF
j_gene: TRBJ1-2; v_gene: TRBV5-1; abundance: few; d_gene: TRBD1; CDR3nt: TGCGCCAGCTCGACAGGGTGGGGGGCTAACTATGGCTACACCTTC; CDR3aa: CASSTGWGANYGYTF
j_gene: TRBJ1-1; v_gene: TRBV5-4; abundance: .; d_gene: TRBD1; CDR3nt: TGTGCCAGCAGCTTCCGGGACAGGGGGCGCGAGGGCACTGAAGCTTTCTTT; CDR3aa: CASSFRDRGREGTEAFF
j_gene: TRBJ2-7; v_gene: TRBV5-8; abundance: .; d_gene: .; CDR3nt: TGTGCCAGCACCCAGGGGTCTCGGGGTCAGCAGTACTTC; CDR3aa: CASTQGSRGQQYF
j_gene: TRBJ1-4; v_gene: TRBV7-2; abundance: .; d_gene: .; CDR3nt: TGTGCCAGCAGCTTACAGGGGTTAGGAGAAAAACTGTTTTTT; CDR3aa: CASSLQGLGEKLFF
j_gene: TRBJ2-5; v_gene: TRBV7-2; abundance: .; d_gene: .; CDR3nt: TGTGCCAGCAGCGAACAGGGCCAAGAGACCCAGTACTTC; CDR3aa: CASSEQGQETQYF
j_gene: TRBJ2-1; v_gene: TRBV27; abundance: .; d_gene: TRBD2; CDR3nt: TGTGCCAGCAGTTACCTGACTAGCGGGAGCAATGAGCAGTTCTTC; CDR3aa: CASSYLTSGSNEQFF
j_gene: TRBJ2-2; v_gene: TRBV2; abundance: .; d_gene: TRBD1; CDR3nt: TGTGCCAGCAGTATTGACAGGGGTCCTCTCTGGGAGCTGTTTTTT; CDR3aa: CASSIDRGPLWELFF
j_gene: TRBJ1-5; v_gene: TRBV29-1; abundance: .; d_gene: TRBD1; CDR3nt: TGCAGCGTTACGGGGACAGGTAATCAGCCCCAGCATTTT; CDR3aa: CSVTGTGNQPQHF
j_gene: TRBJ1-6; v_gene: TRBV6-5; abundance: .; d_gene: .; CDR3nt: TGTGCCAGCAGTTACTCTCAACAGGGAGATAATTCACCCCTCCACTTT; CDR3aa: CASSYSQQGDNSPLHF
j_gene: TRBJ1-1; v_gene: TRBV6-1; abundance: few; d_gene: .; CDR3nt: TGTGCCAGCAGGCTTCGGGGGTTAGACACTGAAGCTTTCTTT; CDR3aa: CASRLRGLDTEAFF
j_gene: TRBJ2-3; v_gene: TRBV11-3; abundance: .; d_gene: .; CDR3nt: TGTGCCAGCAGCTTAGGGGGTGGGAGAGTCACAGATACGCAGTATTTT; CDR3aa: CASSLGGGRVTDTQYF